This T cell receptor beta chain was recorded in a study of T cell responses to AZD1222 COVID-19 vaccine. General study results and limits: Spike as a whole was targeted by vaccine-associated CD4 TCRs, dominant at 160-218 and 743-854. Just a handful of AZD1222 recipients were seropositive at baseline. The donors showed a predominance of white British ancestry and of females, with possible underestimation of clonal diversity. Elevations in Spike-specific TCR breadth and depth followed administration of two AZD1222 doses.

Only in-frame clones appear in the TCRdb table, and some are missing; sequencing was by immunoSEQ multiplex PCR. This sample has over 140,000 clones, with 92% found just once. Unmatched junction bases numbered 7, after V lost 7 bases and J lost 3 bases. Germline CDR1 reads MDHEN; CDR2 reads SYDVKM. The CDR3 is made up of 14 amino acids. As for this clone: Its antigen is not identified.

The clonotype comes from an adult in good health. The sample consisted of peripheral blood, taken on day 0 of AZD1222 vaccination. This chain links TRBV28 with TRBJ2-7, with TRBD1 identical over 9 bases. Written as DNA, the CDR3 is TGTGCCAGCAAGAGACAGGGGGACCACTACGAGCAGTACTTC. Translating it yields CASKRQGDHYEQYF.